The rows below give T cell receptor beta chains drawn from one sample of a study of vaccination and CD4 T cells after COVID-19. TCRdb called the PCR reads again in MiXCR, with one record for every CDR3 protein. This table has around 25,000 distinct CDR3 sequences, roughly 40% appearing once. These TCRs are of unknown antigen specificity. Source material: CD4+ T cells from blood, cultured in vitro. These receptors originate from a human donor who had recovered from COVID-19. Both conserved end residues are trimmed from each CDR3.

TRBJ1-5 TRBV28 ASSDHQPQH
TRBJ2-7 TRBV29-1 SVGLAGPYEQY
TRBJ1-2 TRBV6-1 ASTGGQVYYGYT
TRBJ2-3 TRBV5-1 ASSPFRDRSTDTQY
TRBJ1-5 TRBV7-2 ASSPRGGVGQPQH
TRBJ2-5 TRBV5-4 ASSRKGPGETQY
TRBJ1-5 TRBV19 ASSISGQGRGQPQH
TRBJ2-5 TRBV5-4 ASSLGGQGRETQY
TRBJ2-4 TRBV7-9 ASRPSGTSTDIQY
TRBJ1-2 TRBV12-3/TRBV12-4 ASSYYGVDYGYT
TRBJ2-7 TRBV28 ASSFGDRGRGTSYEQY
TRBJ2-7 TRBV12-3/TRBV12-4 ASSSPPATYEQY
TRBJ1-2 TRBV10-2 ASRGGQFAYGYT
TRBJ2-7 TRBV4-2 ASSQDPGDSYEQY
TRBJ1-6 TRBV7-9 ASSPRDRGNSPLH
TRBJ1-3 TRBV25-1 ASGLQGAGNTIY
TRBJ1-2 TRBV18 ASSPEGRSGGYT
TRBJ1-5 TRBV4-3 ASSQDIGTGVSNQPQH
TRBJ1-1 TRBV2 ASSDPGTALREAF
TRBJ2-3 TRBV11-2 ASSLMGRGGSDTQY
TRBJ1-1 TRBV5-4 ASSGARTEAF
TRBJ2-1 TRBV7-2 ASSRDRGRLIGGHEQF
TRBJ2-1 TRBV4-3 ASSQVSRAISSYNEQF
TRBJ2-3 TRBV27 ASSSGTTRTDTQY
TRBJ1-2 TRBV10-3 AINGETNYGYT
TRBJ2-5 TRBV5-8 ASSLGQGAGETQY
TRBJ1-1 TRBV7-6 ASSLTTNTEAF
TRBJ2-3 TRBV2 ASSEGDPRWQPTHTQY
TRBJ2-7 TRBV27 ASSLNTRRETYEQY
. TRBV5-4 ASSRELGLAGYEQY
TRBJ2-7 TRBV7-9 ASSLSPFYEQY
TRBJ2-7 TRBV25-1 ASSRQASYEQY
TRBJ1-1 TRBV20-1 SAGQTMNTEAF
TRBJ1-1 TRBV28 ASSLAGGPNTEAF
TRBJ1-4 TRBV27 ASSYRVGEKLF
TRBJ1-5 TRBV19 ASSNPMPGLGQPQH
TRBJ2-1 TRBV18 ASSPGLAGDNEQF
TRBJ2-3 TRBV20-1 SARDLSGPSTDTQY
TRBJ1-5 TRBV20-1 SAGDSGKGSNQPQH
TRBJ2-3 TRBV6-1 ASGPPGRGGDTQY
TRBJ1-5 TRBV20-1 SVPNPGRINQPQH
TRBJ1-2 TRBV6-1 ASSRSTGGYGYT